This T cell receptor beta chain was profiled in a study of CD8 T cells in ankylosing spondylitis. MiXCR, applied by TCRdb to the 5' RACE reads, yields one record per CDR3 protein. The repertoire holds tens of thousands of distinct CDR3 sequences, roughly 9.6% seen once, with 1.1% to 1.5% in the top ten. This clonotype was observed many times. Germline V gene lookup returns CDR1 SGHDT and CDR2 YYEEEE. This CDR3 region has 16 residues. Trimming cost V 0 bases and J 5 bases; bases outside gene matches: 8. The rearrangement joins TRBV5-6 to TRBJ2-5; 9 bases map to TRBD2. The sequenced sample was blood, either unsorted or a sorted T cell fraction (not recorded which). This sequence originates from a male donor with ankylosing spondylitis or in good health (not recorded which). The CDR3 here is CASSLVVGSGGETQYF. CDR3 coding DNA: TGTGCCAGCAGCTTGGTTGTAGGTAGCGGGGGTGAGACCCAGTACTTC.